A single sample gave rise to the 2 T cell receptor beta chains below, sequenced in a study of blood T cell repertoires in COVID-19. Libraries were prepared by immunoSEQ multiplex PCR; TCRdb keeps only in-frame clonotypes and omits some of them. The table includes 110,000 or so clones, over 80% detected once. The sample consisted of peripheral blood. The receptors shown here come from a woman in her fifties or sixties with acute or convalescent COVID-19.

This rearrangement joins TRBV6-4 to TRBJ2-3, with a weak D call TRBD2 (7 bases). The V and J ends lost 8 bases and 0 bases respectively, with 9 bases between them. Germline CDR1 reads MRHNA; CDR2 reads SNTAGT. The CDR3 is 13 amino acids. The CDR3 nucleotides read TGTGCCAGCGGGGGGGCTAGCACAGATACGCAGTATTTT. Protein sequence: CASGGASTDTQYF.

With regard to this clone: The junction does not match germline at one end; this may be a read error. The V call is TRBV6-2 or TRBV6-3, the J call TRBJ1-2; no definite D call. Germline V gives CDR1 MNHEY, CDR2 SVGEGT. This CDR3 contains 17 residues. CDR3 DNA: TGTGCCAGCAGTTACTCCATGGGGAGAGGGAAGGGCTATGGCTATACCTTC. Protein product: CASSYSMGRGKGYGYTF.